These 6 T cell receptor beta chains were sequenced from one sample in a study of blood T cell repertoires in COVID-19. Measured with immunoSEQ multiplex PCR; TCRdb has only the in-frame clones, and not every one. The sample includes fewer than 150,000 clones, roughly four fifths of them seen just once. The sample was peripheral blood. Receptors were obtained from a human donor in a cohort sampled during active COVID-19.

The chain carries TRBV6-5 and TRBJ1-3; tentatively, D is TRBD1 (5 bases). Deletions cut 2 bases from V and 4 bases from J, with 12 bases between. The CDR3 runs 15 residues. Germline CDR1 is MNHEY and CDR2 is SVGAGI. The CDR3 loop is CASSYGRAIGNTIYF. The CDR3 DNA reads TGTGCCAGCAGTTACGGCAGGGCAATCGGAAACACCATATATTTT.

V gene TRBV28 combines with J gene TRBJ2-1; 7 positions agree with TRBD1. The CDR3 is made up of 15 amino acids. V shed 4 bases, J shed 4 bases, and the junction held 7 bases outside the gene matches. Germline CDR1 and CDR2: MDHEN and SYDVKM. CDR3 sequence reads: CASSYNRGTYNEQFF. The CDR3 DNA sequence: TGTGCCAGCAGTTACAACAGGGGAACTTACAATGAGCAGTTCTTC.

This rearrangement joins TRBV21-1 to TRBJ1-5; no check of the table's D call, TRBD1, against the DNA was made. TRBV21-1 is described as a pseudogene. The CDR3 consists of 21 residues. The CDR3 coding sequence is TGTGCCAGCAGCAAAGTCCGGCCATCACGTCTCTACCGGGACATAAATCAGCCCCAGCATTTT. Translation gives CASSKVRPSRLYRDINQPQHF.

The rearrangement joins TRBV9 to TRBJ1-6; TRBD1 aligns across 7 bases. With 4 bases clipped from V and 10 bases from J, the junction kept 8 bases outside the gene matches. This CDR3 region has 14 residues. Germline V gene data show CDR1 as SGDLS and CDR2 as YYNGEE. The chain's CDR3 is CASSPGTAESPLHF. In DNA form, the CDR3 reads TGTGCCAGCAGCCCCGGGACAGCGGAATCACCCCTCCACTTT.

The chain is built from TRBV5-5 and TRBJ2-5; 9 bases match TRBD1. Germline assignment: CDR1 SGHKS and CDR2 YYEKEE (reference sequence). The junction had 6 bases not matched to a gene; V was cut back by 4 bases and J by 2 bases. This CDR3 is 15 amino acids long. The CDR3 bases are TGTGCCAGCAGCCTCCGGGACAGGGCTCAAGAGACCCAGTACTTC. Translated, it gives CASSLRDRAQETQYF.

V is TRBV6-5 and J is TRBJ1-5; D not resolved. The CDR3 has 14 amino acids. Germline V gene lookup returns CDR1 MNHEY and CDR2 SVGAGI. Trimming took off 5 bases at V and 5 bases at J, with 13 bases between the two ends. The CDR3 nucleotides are TGTGCCAGCAGTCGCGGAGAGTCGGATCAGCCCCAGCATTTT. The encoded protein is CASSRGESDQPQHF.